The clone carrying this T cell receptor beta chain was counted a few times. This record comes from a study of blood T cell repertoires in COVID-19. Assay used: immunoSEQ multiplex PCR; TCRdb lists only in-frame clones, some missing. Of some 100,000 clones listed, about 90% are singletons. Trimming left V 8 bases short and J 6 bases short, with 25 bases between. CDR3 length: 16 amino acids. The V gene's germline CDR1 is ENHRY and CDR2 SYGVKD. The sample was peripheral blood. The receptor was derived from a man in his forties or fifties with COVID-19, enrolled during active disease. This rearrangement joins TRBV10-3 to TRBJ1-2; TRBD1 might be the D (6 bases). The CDR3 region is CAIYGGLNRNKDGYTF. CDR3 in DNA: TGTGCCATCTACGGGGGGCTAAACAGGAATAAAGATGGCTACACCTTC.